This is a list of T cell receptor beta chains from one sample in a study of cytomegalovirus exposure and HLA in healthy donors. Only in-frame clones appear in the TCRdb table, and some are missing; sequencing was by immunoSEQ multiplex PCR. In the table there are about 170,000 clones, 60% to 85% of which are singletons. What was sequenced was PBMCs. The receptors come from a female donor in good health and CMV-seronegative. The CDR3 runs from the conserved cysteine through the conserved F or W. Each record gives: clone size, J gene, D gene, V gene, CDR3 DNA, CDR3 protein. A D gene is named only where the DNA matches it firmly. The size entry is marked missing in some rows and otherwise reads once, few, many or a size class.

>.|TRBJ2-3|TRBD1|TRBV6-5
TGTGCCAGCAGCGACAGGGGGTTCATGGGTACGCAGTATTTT
CASSDRGFMGTQYF
>.|TRBJ2-2|TRBD2|TRBV9
TGTGCCAGCAGCCGGACTAGCGGGGGGTTCGGGGAGCTGTTTTTT
CASSRTSGGFGELFF
>once|TRBJ1-4|TRBD1|TRBV7-9
TGTTCCAGCAGCTTCTCCTCCGGGACAGGGCTCGAAAAACTGTTTTTT
CSSSFSSGTGLEKLFF
>few|TRBJ1-2|TRBD1|TRBV7-9
TGTGCCAGCAGCTTAGGGTCTCCGGGACAGTTAAACTATGGCTACACCTTC
CASSLGSPGQLNYGYTF
>.|TRBJ2-7|.|TRBV5-1
TGCGCCAGCAGCTTGGAAGGGGCCTACGAGCAGTACTTC
CASSLEGAYEQYF
>.|TRBJ2-3|TRBD2|TRBV4-3
TGCGCCAGCAGCCAAGATATCGTCGGTGGGCGGGGGGGTACAGATACGCAGTATTTT
CASSQDIVGGRGGTDTQYF
>.|TRBJ2-7|.|TRBV6-5
TGTGCCAGCAGTCCTCCGGACAAGTACTACGAGCAGTACTTC
CASSPPDKYYEQYF
>.|TRBJ2-4|.|TRBV2
TGTGCCAGCATTCCAGCGAAGGGACTGGGCAAAAACATTCAGTACTTC
CASIPAKGLGKNIQYF
>.|TRBJ1-2|.|TRBV27
TGTGCCAGCAGTTTAAGCCCCCCAGGGGCCTATGGCTACACCTTC
CASSLSPPGAYGYTF
>.|TRBJ2-7|TRBD1|TRBV30
TGTGCCTGGTCAGGGGGCGGAGTATACCACGAGCAGTACTTC
CAWSGGGVYHEQYF
>.|TRBJ1-2|.|TRBV7-9
TGTGCCAGCAGCTCTGGGCGCCAGGGGAAGAATGGCTACACCTTC
CASSSGRQGKNGYTF
>.|TRBJ1-2|TRBD1|TRBV19
TGTGCCAGTAGCCGACAGGGCCTCGAGGCTGGCTACACCTTC
CASSRQGLEAGYTF
>few|TRBJ2-7|.|TRBV7-2
TGTGCCAGCAGGACCGCTAGTGGCTCCTACGAGCAGTACTTC
CASRTASGSYEQYF
>.|TRBJ2-1|TRBD2|TRBV10-3
TGTGCCATCAGCGGGACTAGCGGGAAGATCTACAATGAGCAGTTCTTC
CAISGTSGKIYNEQFF
>.|TRBJ2-7|.|TRBV9
TGTGCCAGCAGCGTAGATCACAGGGACCACGAGCAGTACTTC
CASSVDHRDHEQYF
>.|TRBJ2-6|.|TRBV30
TGTGCCTGGAGTGTACGAGGCTCTGGGGCCAACGGCCTGACTTTC
CAWSVRGSGANGLTF
>.|TRBJ1-4|.|TRBV11-2
TGTGCCAGCAGCTATGGGGCCCGAGGAGAAAAACTGTTTTTT
CASSYGARGEKLFF
>.|TRBJ2-4|TRBD1|TRBV6-5
TGTGCCACCCGACAGGGGGTAGGAAACATTCAGTACTTC
CATRQGVGNIQYF
>.|TRBJ1-2|.|TRBV5-6
TGTGCCAGCAGCTTGGACCCCGGCGGGGGCTATGGCTACACCTTC
CASSLDPGGGYGYTF
>.|TRBJ1-4|.|TRBV27
TGTGCCAGCAGGTCGGCGGGTAGGGAAAAACTGTTTTTT
CASRSAGREKLFF
>.|TRBJ1-6|TRBD1|TRBV18
TGTGCCAGCTCACCCAAATTTCGGACAGGGAACAATTCACCCCTCCACTTT
CASSPKFRTGNNSPLHF
>.|TRBJ2-5|.|TRBV18
TGTGCCAGCTCACGGGGCACTGAGACCCAGTACTTC
CASSRGTETQYF
>.|TRBJ2-5|.|TRBV7-2
TGTGCCAGCAGCCCTTCGTACCAAGAGACCCAGTACTTC
CASSPSYQETQYF
>.|TRBJ2-2|TRBD1|TRBV5-8
TGTGCCAGCACCCTCCCCAGGACAGGGATGAACACCGGGGAGCTGTTTTTT
CASTLPRTGMNTGELFF
>.|TRBJ2-7|TRBD2|TRBV6-1
TGTGCCAGCAGTATTGCTAGCGGGAGCGTGAACGAGCAGTACTTC
CASSIASGSVNEQYF
>.|TRBJ1-5|.|TRBV2
TGTGCCAGCAGTCCCAGGCTAGCGGGCAATCAGCCCCAGCATTTT
CASSPRLAGNQPQHF
>.|TRBJ2-2|.|TRBV25-1
TGTGCCAGCAGTGGAGGAATAGGGGCGAACACCGGGGAGCTGTTTTTT
CASSGGIGANTGELFF
>.|TRBJ1-5|.|TRBV10-3
TGTGCCATCAGTGAGTCGAGTGACACTAGTCTGCCCCAGCATTTT
CAISESSDTSLPQHF
>.|TRBJ2-1|TRBD1|TRBV28
TGTGCCAGTATGCTTGGACAGGGTAGCAATGAGCAGTTCTTC
CASMLGQGSNEQFF
>.|TRBJ1-1|.|TRBV2
TGTGCCAGCAAATATGCAGGGATGGCCCCTGAAGCTTTCTTT
CASKYAGMAPEAFF
>.|TRBJ2-2|.|TRBV4-1
TGCGCCAGCAGCCCCACTCCAGGACTAAACACCGGGGAGCTGTTTTTT
CASSPTPGLNTGELFF
>.|TRBJ1-1|.|TRBV25-1
TGTGCCAGCAGTGGACAAATGAACACTGAAGCTTTCTTT
CASSGQMNTEAFF
>.|TRBJ2-5|.|TRBV19
TGTGCCAGTAGTATAGGTAGCGGCTCGGAGACCCAGTACTTC
CASSIGSGSETQYF
>.|TRBJ1-1|.|TRBV19
TGTGCCACCTCTCACAGGAATTTGAACACTGAAGCTTTCTTT
CATSHRNLNTEAFF
>.|TRBJ1-2|.|TRBV10-2
TGCGCCAGCAGTGAGTCATCGGGGTCGGGTGGCTACACCTTC
CASSESSGSGGYTF
>.|TRBJ1-6|.|TRBV9
TGTGCCAGCAGCGTCAACCCGACAGCCCTTACGGCTTCACCCCTCCACTTT
CASSVNPTALTASPLHF
>few|TRBJ1-1|TRBD1|TRBV2
TGTGCCAGCAGGGGACAGTCCCTCATGAACACTGAAGCTTTCTTT
CASRGQSLMNTEAFF
>.|TRBJ2-2|.|TRBV6-5
TGTGCCAGCATGGAACAGGGCGCCACCGGGGAGCTGTTTTTT
CASMEQGATGELFF
>.|TRBJ2-5|.|TRBV7-3
TGTGCCAGCAGCTTAAAGTTCCGGGAGACCCAGTACTTC
CASSLKFRETQYF
>few|TRBJ2-3|.|TRBV5-6
TGTGCCAGCAGCGATCCTTCGAGAAGTCATACGCAGTATTTT
CASSDPSRSHTQYF
>.|TRBJ1-1|.|TRBV5-4
TGTGCCAGCAGCTTAAAGACTGACAGGTCAGGGGTAGCTTTCTTT
CASSLKTDRSGVAFF
>once|TRBJ2-3|.|TRBV9
TGTGCCAGCAGCTTAAGAGATCCCCCCGATACGCAGTATTTT
CASSLRDPPDTQYF
>once|TRBJ1-1|TRBD1|TRBV25-1
TGTGCCAGCAGTGAATATCGACAGGGCGCTGAAGCTTTCTTT
CASSEYRQGAEAFF
>.|TRBJ2-4|.|TRBV6-1
TGTGCCAGCAGGGAAACACGGTACTTC
CASRETRYF
>few|TRBJ1-1|TRBD1|TRBV28
TGTGCCAGCAGTCGGACAGGTTGGGAGGATAGTGCTTTCTTT
CASSRTGWEDSAFF
>.|TRBJ2-7|TRBD1|TRBV19
TGTGCCAGTAGCGGGACAGGGCAATCTGGCGAGCAGTACTTC
CASSGTGQSGEQYF
>few|TRBJ1-1|.|TRBV5-6
TGTGCCAGCAGCGATAGGGGTCTGCGGAACACTGAAGCTTTCTTT
CASSDRGLRNTEAFF
>.|TRBJ1-6|TRBD1|TRBV6-5
TGTGCCAGCAGGAGACAGGGAAATTCACCCCTCCACTTT
CASRRQGNSPLHF
>few|TRBJ2-1|.|TRBV27
TGTGCCAGCAGTTTAGGCGGCTCCTACAATGAGCAGTTCTTC
CASSLGGSYNEQFF